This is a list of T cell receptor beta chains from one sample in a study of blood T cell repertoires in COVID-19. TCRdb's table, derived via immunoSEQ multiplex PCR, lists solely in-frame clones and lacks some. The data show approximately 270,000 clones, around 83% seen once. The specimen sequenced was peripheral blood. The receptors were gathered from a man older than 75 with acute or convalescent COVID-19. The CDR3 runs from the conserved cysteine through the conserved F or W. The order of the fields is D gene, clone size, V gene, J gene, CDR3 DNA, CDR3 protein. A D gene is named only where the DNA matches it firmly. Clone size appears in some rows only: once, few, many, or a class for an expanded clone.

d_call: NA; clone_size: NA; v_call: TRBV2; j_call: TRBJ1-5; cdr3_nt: TGTGCCAGCAGCTGGGGGACACGCAATCAGCCCCAGCATTTT; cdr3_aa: CASSWGTRNQPQHF
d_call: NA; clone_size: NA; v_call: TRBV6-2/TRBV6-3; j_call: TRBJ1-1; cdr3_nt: TGTGCCAGCAGTTATACGGGGTGGTTGAACACTGAAGCTTTCTTT; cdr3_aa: CASSYTGWLNTEAFF
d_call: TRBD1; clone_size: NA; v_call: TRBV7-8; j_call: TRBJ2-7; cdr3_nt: TGTGCCAGCAGCCGCAGGGACAGTTCCTACGAGCAGTACTTC; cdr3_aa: CASSRRDSSYEQYF
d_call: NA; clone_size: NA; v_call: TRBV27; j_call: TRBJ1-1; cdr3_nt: TGTGCCAGCATCCGGACGGTGGGAGGGACTGAAGCTTTCTTT; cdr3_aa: CASIRTVGGTEAFF
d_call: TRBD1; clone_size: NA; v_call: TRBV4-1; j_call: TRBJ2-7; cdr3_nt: TGCGCCAGCAGCCAGACGGGACAGGCGAACTACGAGCAGTACTTC; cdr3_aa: CASSQTGQANYEQYF
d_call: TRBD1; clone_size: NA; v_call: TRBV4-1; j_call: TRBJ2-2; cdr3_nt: TGCGCCAGCAGCCAAGGTTCCGGACAGGGAAGGACCGGGGAGCTGTTTTTT; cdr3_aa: CASSQGSGQGRTGELFF
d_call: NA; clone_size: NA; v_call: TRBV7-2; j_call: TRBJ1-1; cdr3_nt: TGTGCCAGCAGACCCCAGGGTAACACTGAAGCTTTCTTT; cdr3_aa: CASRPQGNTEAFF
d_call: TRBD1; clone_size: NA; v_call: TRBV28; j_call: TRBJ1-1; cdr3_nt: TGTGCCAGCAGTTTTATCGGACAGGGAGAGGGGACTGAAGCTTTCTTT; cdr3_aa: CASSFIGQGEGTEAFF
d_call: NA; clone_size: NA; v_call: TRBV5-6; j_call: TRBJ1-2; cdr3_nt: TGTGCCAGCAGCTTGGTAGGGGCGGCCGCTAACTATGGCTACACCTTC; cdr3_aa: CASSLVGAAANYGYTF
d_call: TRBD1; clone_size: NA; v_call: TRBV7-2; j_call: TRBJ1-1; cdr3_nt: TGTGCCAGCAGCCCTCGACAGGGGGCCGGGAACACTGAAGCTTTCTTT; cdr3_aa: CASSPRQGAGNTEAFF
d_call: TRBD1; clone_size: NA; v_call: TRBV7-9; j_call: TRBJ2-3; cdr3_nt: TGTGCCAGCAGCCTCGGGACAGGGGGCGCGACAGATACGCAGTATTTT; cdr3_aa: CASSLGTGGATDTQYF
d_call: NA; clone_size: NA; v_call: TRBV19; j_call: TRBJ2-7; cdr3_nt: TGTGCCAGTAGTCCTACAGGATACGAGCAGTACTTC; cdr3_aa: CASSPTGYEQYF
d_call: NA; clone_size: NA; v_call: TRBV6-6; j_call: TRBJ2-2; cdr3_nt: TGTGCCAGCAGTCGAAATGTCCCAGGGAACACCGGGGAGCTGTTTTTT; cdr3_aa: CASSRNVPGNTGELFF
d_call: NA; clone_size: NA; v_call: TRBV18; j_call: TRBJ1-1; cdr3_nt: TGTGCCAGCTCACCACCCCAGGGCCCGAACACTGAAGCTTTCTTT; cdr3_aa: CASSPPQGPNTEAFF
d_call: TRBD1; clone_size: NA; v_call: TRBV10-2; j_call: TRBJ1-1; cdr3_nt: TGCGCCAGCAGGGAGGGGACAGGCGTAAGGAACACTGAAGCTTTCTTT; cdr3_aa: CASREGTGVRNTEAFF
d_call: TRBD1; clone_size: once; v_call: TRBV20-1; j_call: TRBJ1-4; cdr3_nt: TGCAGTGCTAGTACAGGGGGCCGGGAAAAACTGTTTTTT; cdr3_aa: CSASTGGREKLFF
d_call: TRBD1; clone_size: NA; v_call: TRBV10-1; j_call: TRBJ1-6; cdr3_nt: TGCGCCAGCAGTGAACAGGGGGTCAATTCACCCCTCCACTTT; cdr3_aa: CASSEQGVNSPLHF
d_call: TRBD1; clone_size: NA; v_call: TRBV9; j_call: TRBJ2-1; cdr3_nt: TGTGCCAGCAGCAGTGGACAGGGGCCCTACAATGAGCAGTTCTTC; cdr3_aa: CASSSGQGPYNEQFF
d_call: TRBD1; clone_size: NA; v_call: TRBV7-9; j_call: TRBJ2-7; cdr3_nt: TGTGCCAGCAGCCCGCGGTGGACAGGGAACCCCTACGAGCAGTACTTC; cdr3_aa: CASSPRWTGNPYEQYF
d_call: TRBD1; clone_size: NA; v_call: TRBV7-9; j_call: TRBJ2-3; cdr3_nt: TGTGCCAGCAGCTATAGCACGGGGACAGGAGATACGCAGTATTTT; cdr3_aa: CASSYSTGTGDTQYF
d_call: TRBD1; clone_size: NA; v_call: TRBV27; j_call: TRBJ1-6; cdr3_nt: TGTGCCAGCAGTTTATATCGGACAGGGATTTCACCCCTCCACTTT; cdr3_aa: CASSLYRTGISPLHF
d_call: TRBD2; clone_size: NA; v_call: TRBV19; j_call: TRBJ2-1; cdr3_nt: TGTGCCAGTAGTATGACTAGGGGATCAGCGGGGGCCTACAATGAGCAGTTCTTC; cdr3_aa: CASSMTRGSAGAYNEQFF
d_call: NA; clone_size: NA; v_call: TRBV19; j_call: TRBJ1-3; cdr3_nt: TGTGCCAGTAGTACCCTACGGTCCTCTGGAAACACCATATATTTT; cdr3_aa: CASSTLRSSGNTIYF
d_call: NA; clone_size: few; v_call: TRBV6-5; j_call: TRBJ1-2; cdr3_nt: TGTGCCAGCAGTCCTCGGAGGACAGCTAACTATGGCTACACCTTC; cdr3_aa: CASSPRRTANYGYTF